A selection of T cell receptor beta chains follows, all from one sample in a study of T-cell reconstitution after alpha-beta-depleted transplantation in children. One entry per CDR3 protein results from TCRdb running MiXCR on the PCR reads. The sample contains around 530,000 distinct CDR3 sequences, approximately 32% of which appear only once. The sample consisted of PBMCs from the stem cell graft donor, taken from the stem cell graft. These receptors all come from a human donor who donated a stem cell graft to a child with aplastic anemia. Each CDR3 is given with its conserved first and last residue. D genes are given only for firm matches. Size is omitted from some rows. Given values are once, few, many or a class for expanded clones.

abundance,v_gene,d_gene,j_gene,CDR3nt,CDR3aa
few,TRBV20-1,-,TRBJ2-1,TGCAGTGCTAGAGTCGGAGGGCCTGAGGAGTTCTTC,CSARVGGPEEFF
-,TRBV18,TRBD1,TRBJ1-1,TGTGCCAGCTCACCACGGGGACAGGCGAACACTGAAGCTTTCTTT,CASSPRGQANTEAFF
once,TRBV12-3/TRBV12-4,-,TRBJ1-4,TGTGCCAGCAGCGCAACCGGGGGGGCTAATGAAAAACTGTTTTTT,CASSATGGANEKLFF
-,TRBV6-5,-,TRBJ2-1,TGTGCCAGCAGTTACTCACAGGGCTACAATGAGCAGTTCTTC,CASSYSQGYNEQFF
-,TRBV5-1,-,TRBJ2-5,TGCGCCAGCAGCGATACAGGGGGAGGGGAGACCCAGTACTTC,CASSDTGGGETQYF
few,TRBV20-1,-,TRBJ2-1,TGCAGTGCTAGAGATACATTAACCAGCGGAGTCCCCGATGAGCAGTTCTTC,CSARDTLTSGVPDEQFF
-,TRBV7-9,-,TRBJ2-7,TGTGCCAGCAGTATGGGGAGCCATGCGAGAACCTACGAGCAGTACTTC,CASSMGSHARTYEQYF
few,TRBV2,-,TRBJ2-3,TGTGCCAGCTCGGGTCTAGCGCGGACAGATACGCAGTATTTT,CASSGLARTDTQYF
-,TRBV2,TRBD2,TRBJ2-1,TGTGCCAGCAGCATAGGGACTAGCGGGAGTGTTCCCTACAATGAGCAGTTCTTC,CASSIGTSGSVPYNEQFF
few,TRBV28,TRBD1,TRBJ2-2,TGTGCCAGCCAGCGTACCGGGACAGGGAGCACCGGGGAGCTGTTTTTT,CASQRTGTGSTGELFF
few,TRBV7-8,TRBD2,TRBJ2-3,TGTGCCAGCAGCCAAGGTGGTTCGAGCGGGAGGGCAGATACGCAGTATTTT,CASSQGGSSGRADTQYF
few,TRBV28,TRBD2,TRBJ2-4,TGTGCCAGCAGTAGCGGGGGCCTTATCCTAGCCAAAAACATTCAGTACTTC,CASSSGGLILAKNIQYF
-,TRBV28,-,TRBJ2-1,TGTGCCAGCAGTTGGGACGAGCAGTTCTTC,CASSWDEQFF
-,TRBV3-1,-,TRBJ2-7,TGTGCCAGCGGTCGGGCAGGGCTGACGGACGAGCAGTACTTC,CASGRAGLTDEQYF
-,TRBV18,-,TRBJ2-5,TGTGCCAGCTCACCATTCATCCGGGGGCAAGGAGAGACCCAGTACTTC,CASSPFIRGQGETQYF
-,TRBV27,-,TRBJ1-6,TGTGCCAGCAGTCCCCTTGGCCAGGGTAATTCACCCCTCCACTTT,CASSPLGQGNSPLHF
-,TRBV18,-,TRBJ2-4,TGTGCCAGCTCACTCGACAGAGTCCGCAACATTCAGTACTTC,CASSLDRVRNIQYF
-,TRBV10-3,-,TRBJ1-3,TGTGCCATCAGCCAGGGGCCTGGAAACACCATATATTTT,CAISQGPGNTIYF
few,TRBV7-2,-,TRBJ1-4,TGTGCCAGCAGCCTGGCCCTAAGACGGGGGGAAAAACTGTTTTTT,CASSLALRRGEKLFF
few,TRBV29-1,TRBD1,TRBJ2-2,TGCAGCGTTATGACAGGGACCACCGGGGAGCTGTTTTTT,CSVMTGTTGELFF
few,TRBV7-3,-,TRBJ2-3,TGTGCCAGCAGCTTAACTAGCGGCACTCTTCATACGCAGTATTTT,CASSLTSGTLHTQYF
-,TRBV2,TRBD2,TRBJ2-1,TGTGCCAGCAGACGACTAGCCCGGGATGAGCAGTTCTTC,CASRRLARDEQFF
few,TRBV11-2,TRBD1,TRBJ1-2,TGTGCCAGCAGCTTACAAACAGGGGTCGGCTACACCTTC,CASSLQTGVGYTF
few,TRBV6-5,-,TRBJ1-6,TGTGCCAGCAGTTACGAGACAGGCTATTCACCCCTCCACTTT,CASSYETGYSPLHF
few,TRBV30,-,TRBJ1-1,TGTGCCTGGTCCCCATGGGGGAACACTGAAGCTTTCTTT,CAWSPWGNTEAFF
few,TRBV12-3/TRBV12-4,TRBD1,TRBJ1-1,TGTGCCAGCAGTCCGCGGACAGGGAGGATTGAAGCTTTCTTT,CASSPRTGRIEAFF
few,TRBV27,-,TRBJ1-5,TGTGCCAGCAGTTTAAATTCAGGCTATAGCAATCAGCCCCAGCATTTT,CASSLNSGYSNQPQHF
-,TRBV3-1,-,TRBJ1-6,TGTGCCAGCAGCCAAGATTGGCGGTCTTTGTCCCTCCACTTT,CASSQDWRSLSLHF
-,TRBV20-1,-,TRBJ1-4,TGCAGTGCTAGAGGGGGGGTCGCCGATTCTGCAACTAATGAAAAACTGTTTTTT,CSARGGVADSATNEKLFF
-,TRBV12-3/TRBV12-4,-,TRBJ2-7,TGTGCCAGCAGTGGATGGGGCAGGGGTTACGAGCAGTACTTC,CASSGWGRGYEQYF
few,TRBV29-1,-,TRBJ2-3,TGCAGCGTTGATATCGACAGGAGGGGAGATACGCAGTATTTT,CSVDIDRRGDTQYF
few,TRBV7-9,-,TRBJ1-2,TGTGCCAGCAGCGCCAGCGGGGGGGACTATGGCTACACCTTC,CASSASGGDYGYTF
-,TRBV7-9,TRBD1,TRBJ2-7,TGTGCCAGCAGCTCCCCCTCGACAGGGGGCTACGAGCAGTACTTC,CASSSPSTGGYEQYF
-,TRBV25-1,TRBD2,TRBJ2-5,TGTGCCAGCAGTGACGGACTAGCGGGAGGACAGGGGGAGACCCAGTACTTC,CASSDGLAGGQGETQYF
-,TRBV20-1,-,TRBJ2-1,TGCAGTGTCCTCCGGGCAGCCTACAATGAGCAGTTCTTC,CSVLRAAYNEQFF
-,TRBV5-6,-,TRBJ1-1,TGTGCCAGCAGCTTTTCTGTCACTGAAGCTTTCTTT,CASSFSVTEAFF
-,TRBV19,-,TRBJ2-3,TGTGCCAGTACAAATACGTTGGGTACGCAGTATTTT,CASTNTLGTQYF
-,TRBV7-8,TRBD1,TRBJ2-1,TGTGCCAGCAGCTTGACAGGGGTGATTGATAGTGAGCAGTTCTTC,CASSLTGVIDSEQFF
-,TRBV12-5,TRBD1,TRBJ2-5,TGTGCTAGTGGTAGAGGGACAGGGCCCCAAGAGACCCAGTACTTC,CASGRGTGPQETQYF
-,TRBV29-1,-,TRBJ1-2,TGCAGCGTTGTAACCGGTCCCATGGTAGCCTATGGCTACACCTTC,CSVVTGPMVAYGYTF
-,TRBV15,-,TRBJ2-2,TGTGCCACCAGCAGAGTCGGCCAATTGGGCACCGGGGAGCTGTTTTTT,CATSRVGQLGTGELFF
-,TRBV7-6,TRBD2,TRBJ2-1,TGTGCCAGCAAGGAAGGGACTAGCGGGGTCCATGAGCAGTTCTTC,CASKEGTSGVHEQFF
-,TRBV4-3,-,TRBJ2-1,TGCGCCAGCAGCCAAGATAGCCGAGGCGTCTATGAGCAGTTCTTC,CASSQDSRGVYEQFF
few,TRBV7-2,-,TRBJ2-5,TGTGCCAGCAGCCATCCCCAGCGGCAGGGGGAGACCCAGTACTTC,CASSHPQRQGETQYF
-,TRBV10-2,-,TRBJ2-3,TGCGCCAGCGGGGACTCGACAGATACGCAGTATTTT,CASGDSTDTQYF
-,TRBV20-1,-,TRBJ1-5,TGCAGTGCTAGTCCGGGAAATCAGCCCCAGCATTTT,CSASPGNQPQHF
many,TRBV5-1,TRBD1,TRBJ2-1,TGCGCCAGCAGCTTTACCGGGACAGGGGGCAATGAGCAGTTCTTC,CASSFTGTGGNEQFF
-,TRBV27,-,TRBJ2-6,TGTACCAGCAGTTCCTTACGTTTCCCTGGGGCCAACGTCCTGACTTTC,CTSSSLRFPGANVLTF
few,TRBV13,-,TRBJ2-7,TGTGCCAGCAGCCCCGACCTCAGGACCGAGCAGTACTTC,CASSPDLRTEQYF
-,TRBV28,-,TRBJ1-2,TGTGCCAGCAGTTCCTCACAAGACGGAGGCTACACCTTC,CASSSSQDGGYTF